These 2 T cell receptor beta chains were all obtained from the same sample, sequenced in a study of shared clonotypes between healthy human individuals. TCRdb's copy holds only in-frame clones and misses some; the assay was immunoSEQ multiplex PCR. The sample lists approximately 2,300,000 clones, 92% occurring once. Sequencing input: naive CD4+ T cells from PBMCs. As for subset: CD45RA+ positively selected. The receptors here all came from a man between 18 and 29 years old in good health. Some clones in this sample may be carry-over from other donors' samples.

The V and J genes are TRBV7-3 and TRBJ2-3; D call uncertain. The V gene lost 2 bases and the J gene lost 2 bases, with 5 bases spanning the gap. Germline CDR1 reads SGHTA; CDR2 reads FQGTGA. The CDR3 extends over 13 amino acids. The CDR3 here is CASSLEPTDTQYF. CDR3 sequence (DNA): TGTGCCAGCAGCTTAGAACCCACAGATACGCAGTATTTT.

The table lists this clone with a count of one. V usage is TRBV10-3 and J usage is TRBJ1-1; TRBD1 matches 8 bases. The CDR3 length is 16 residues. V dropped 6 bases and J dropped 1; count of bases not matched to a gene: 10. Germline CDR1 and CDR2: ENHRY and SYGVKD. The CDR3: CAISRIGQGRNTEAFF. CDR3 nucleotide sequence: TGTGCCATCAGCCGAATCGGACAGGGAAGGAACACTGAAGCTTTCTTT.